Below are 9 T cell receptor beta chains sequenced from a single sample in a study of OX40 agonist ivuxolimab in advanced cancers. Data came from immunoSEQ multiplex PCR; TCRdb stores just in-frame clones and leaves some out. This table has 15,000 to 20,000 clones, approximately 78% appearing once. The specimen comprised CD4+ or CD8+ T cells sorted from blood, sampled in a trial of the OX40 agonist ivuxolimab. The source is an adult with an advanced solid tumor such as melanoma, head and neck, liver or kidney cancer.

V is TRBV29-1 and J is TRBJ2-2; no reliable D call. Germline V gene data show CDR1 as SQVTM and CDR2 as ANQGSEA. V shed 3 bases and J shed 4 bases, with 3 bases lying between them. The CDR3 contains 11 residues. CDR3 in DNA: TGCAGCGTTGAGGCCACCGGGGAGCTGTTTTTT. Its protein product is CSVEATGELFF.

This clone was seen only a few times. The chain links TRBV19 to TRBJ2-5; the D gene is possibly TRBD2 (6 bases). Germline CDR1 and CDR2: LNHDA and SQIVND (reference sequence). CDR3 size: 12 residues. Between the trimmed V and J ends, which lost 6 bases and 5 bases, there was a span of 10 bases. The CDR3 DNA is TGTGCCAGTAGCGTAAGCGGGGAGACCCAGTACTTC. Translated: CASSVSGETQYF.

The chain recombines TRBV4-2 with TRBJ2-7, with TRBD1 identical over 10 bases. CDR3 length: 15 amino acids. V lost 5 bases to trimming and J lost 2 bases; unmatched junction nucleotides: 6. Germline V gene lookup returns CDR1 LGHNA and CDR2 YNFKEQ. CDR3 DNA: TGTGCCAGCAGCTCATGGGACAGGGGAACCTACGAGCAGTACTTC. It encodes CASSSWDRGTYEQYF.

The CDR3 DNA reads as TGTGCCAGCAGTTCGGGACAGAAGAATTCACCCCTCCACTTT. Protein sequence: CASSSGQKNSPLHF. The chain carries TRBV6-9 and TRBJ1-6, with 7 bases matching TRBD1. There are 14 residues in the CDR3. After removal of 4 bases from V and 7 bases from J, the junction contained 4 bases not matched to a gene. The germline CDR1 and CDR2 sequences are MNHGY and SVAAGI.

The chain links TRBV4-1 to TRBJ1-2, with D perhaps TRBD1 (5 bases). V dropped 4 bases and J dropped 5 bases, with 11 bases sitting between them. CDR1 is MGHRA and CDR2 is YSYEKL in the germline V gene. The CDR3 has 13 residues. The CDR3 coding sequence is TGCGCCAGCAGCCCAGGAGGGGATTATGGCTACACCTTC. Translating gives CASSPGGDYGYTF.

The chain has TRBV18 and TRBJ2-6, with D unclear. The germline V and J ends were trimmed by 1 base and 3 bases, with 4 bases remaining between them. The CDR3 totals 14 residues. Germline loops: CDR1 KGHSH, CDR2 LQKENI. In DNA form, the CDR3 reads TGTGCCAGCTCACCACAACGTGGGGCCAACGTCCTGACTTTC. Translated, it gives CASSPQRGANVLTF.

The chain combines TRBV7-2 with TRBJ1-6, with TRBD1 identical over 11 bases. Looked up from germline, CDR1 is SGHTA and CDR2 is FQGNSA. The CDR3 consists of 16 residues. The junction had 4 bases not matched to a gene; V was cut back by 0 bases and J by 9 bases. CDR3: CASSLAWTGGLSPLHF. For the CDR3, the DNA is TGTGCCAGCAGCTTAGCATGGACAGGGGGCCTTTCACCCCTCCACTTT.

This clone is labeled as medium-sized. CDR3 sequence reads: CASSYTISTGELFF. Here the CDR3 DNA reads TGTGCCAGCAGCTACACAATATCCACCGGGGAGCTGTTTTTT. The chain joins TRBV7-9 to TRBJ2-2; D not certain. In germline, CDR1 is SEHNR, CDR2 FQNEAQ (reference sequence). Trimming left V 4 bases short and J 4 bases short, with 10 bases between. This CDR3 comprises 14 residues. The variable domain in full, with the rest retrieved from reference TRBV7-9 and TRBJ2-2, is DTGVSQNPRHKITKRGQNVTFRCDPISEHNRLYWYRQTLGQGPEFLTYFQNEAQLEKSRLLSDRFSAERPKGSFSTLEIQRTEQGDSAMYLCASSYTISTGELFFGEGSRLTVL.

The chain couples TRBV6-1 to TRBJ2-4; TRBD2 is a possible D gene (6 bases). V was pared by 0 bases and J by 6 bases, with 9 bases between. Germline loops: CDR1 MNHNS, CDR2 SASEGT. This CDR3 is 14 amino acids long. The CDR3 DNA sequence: TGTGCCAGCAGTGAAGCGGGGGGTATAAACATTCAGTACTTC. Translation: CASSEAGGINIQYF.